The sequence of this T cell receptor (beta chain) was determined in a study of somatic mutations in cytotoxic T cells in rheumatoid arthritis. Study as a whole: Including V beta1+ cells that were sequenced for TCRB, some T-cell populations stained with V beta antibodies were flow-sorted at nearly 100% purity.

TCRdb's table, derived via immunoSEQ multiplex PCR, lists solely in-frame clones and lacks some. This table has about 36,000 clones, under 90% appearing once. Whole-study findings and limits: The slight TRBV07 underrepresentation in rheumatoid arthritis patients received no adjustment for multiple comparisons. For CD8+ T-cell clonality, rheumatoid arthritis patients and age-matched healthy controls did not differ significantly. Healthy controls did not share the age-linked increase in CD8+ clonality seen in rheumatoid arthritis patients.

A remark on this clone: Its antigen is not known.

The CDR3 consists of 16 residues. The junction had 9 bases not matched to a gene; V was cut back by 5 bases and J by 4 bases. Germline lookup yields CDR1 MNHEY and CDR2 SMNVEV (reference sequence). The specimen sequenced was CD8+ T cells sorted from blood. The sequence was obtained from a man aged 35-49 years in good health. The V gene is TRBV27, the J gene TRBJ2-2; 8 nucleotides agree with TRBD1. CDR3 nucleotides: TGTGCCAGCAGTCCATCAGGGCAGGGGGCCACCGGGGAGCTGTTTTTT. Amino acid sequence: CASSPSGQGATGELFF.